This TCR beta chain was profiled in a study of T cells in women clearing cervical HPV infection. Study-wide context: Controls were women whose single incident HPV16 infection cleared within 12 months without precancer or cancer. Case blood was drawn a median about 150 days after lesion detection.

The length of the CDR3 is 16 residues. Germline V CDR1 and CDR2: KGHSH, LQKENI. Details on this clone: One junction end disagrees with the germline gene, perhaps due to a read error. The missing CDR3 end, 3 residues past where the read stops, is filled in from the germline J gene. This specimen includes other DNA sequences encoding the same CDR3.

HPV was found by MY09/MY11 PCR and dot-blot genotyping. Genomic DNA, averaging approximately 1,100 ng per sample, yielded TCR beta CDR3 via immunoSEQ. Profiled with immunoSEQ multiplex PCR; TCRdb holds only in-frame clones, not every one. The sample includes 25,000 to 35,000 clones. The TCR comes from a woman between 18 and 70 years old with a cervical HPV16 infection that either progressed to CIN3+ or cleared (not recorded which). The chain has TRBV18 and TRBJ1-3; D unresolved. Sample: blood buffy coat. The CDR3: CASSPPRVASGNTIYF. The part of the CDR3 DNA that was read is TGTGCCAGCTCACCACCACGGGTGGCCTCTGGAAACACA. The full variable domain, rest sourced from reference TRBV18 and TRBJ1-3, is NAGVMQNPRHLVRRRGQEARLRCSPMKGHSHVYWYRQLPEEGLKFMVYLQKENIIDESGMPKERFSAEFPKEGPSILRIQQVVRGDSAAYFCASSPPRVASGNTIYFGEGSWLTVV.